Given below is one T cell receptor (beta chain) in context. Its antigen remains unknown. All patients experienced relapse after autologous stem cell transplantation, and brentuximab vedotin exposure was variable. These data come from a study of PD-1 blockade in classical Hodgkin lymphoma. Whole-study context: Every 2 weeks, patients got 3 mg/kg intravenous nivolumab. Study outcomes and limitations: Exclusion was the outcome for patients who began nivolumab under 1 year after ASCT. Baseline diversity resembling that of newly diagnosed patients was seen in complete responders.

Between the trimmed V and J ends, which lost 1 base and 0 bases, there was a span of 14 bases. The CDR3 spans 17 residues. Germline-derived CDR1 and CDR2 are MGHRA and YSYEKL. The assay was immunoSEQ multiplex PCR, and TCRdb's table has in-frame clones only and misses some. The table shows 43,000 or so clones, with almost 90% occurring only once. The starting material was peripheral blood mononuclear cells (PBMCs), obtained at baseline. This clonotype was obtained from a human donor with classical Hodgkin lymphoma. The chain is built from TRBV4-1 and TRBJ2-3; D gene unclear. CDR3: CASSQALSVASTDTQYF. The CDR3 DNA reads as TGCGCCAGCAGCCAAGCCTTGAGCGTAGCTAGCACAGATACGCAGTATTTT.